Reported below is one TCR beta chain. Authors' analysis steps: Amplifying reference gene primers gave estimates of nucleated cell counts. Sequencing was performed with immunoSEQ multiplex PCR; in TCRdb, only in-frame clones are kept and a portion is missing. From that table come the V and J calls and clone size; the DNA was used to work out D and trimming. The repertoire has about 230,000 clones, over 80% of them found once; the top ten carry about 2.5%. The sample is drawn from a study of blood T cell repertoires in COVID-19. Study in general: The cDNA or gDNA used as material had been derived from T cells, B-cell-depleted T cells, or PBMCs.

Germline loops: CDR1 SGDLS, CDR2 YYNGEE. The CDR3 loop spans 14 amino acids. After removal of 2 bases from V and 5 bases from J, the junction contained 4 bases not matched to a gene. The sequence derives from a woman between 65 and 79 years old with active or convalescent COVID-19. Sequencing was performed on peripheral blood. The genes are TRBV9 and TRBJ2-3, with 8 nucleotides matching TRBD1. The CDR3 DNA reads TGTGCCAGCAGCGTGGACAGGGCGGAAGATACGCAGTATTTT. Translated: CASSVDRAEDTQYF.